Each of the 13 T cell receptor beta chains below was sequenced from the same sample in a study of molecular identifiers for immune sequencing clone quantification (dated by TCRdb to 2017 to 2018). The library was made by PCR. Reads for this sample came from an Illumina HiSeq 4000. The public reads were reprocessed in TCRdb via fastp at Q25 and MiXCR, keeping in-frame beta chains. All rows with the same CDR3 protein become a single entry with the most common DNA and genes. Counted in this sample were about 640,000 distinct CDR3 sequences; around 20% of them appeared once. The ten biggest clones cover roughly 0.83% of the sample. The sample consisted of naive CD8+ T cells from blood, with Jurkat cell RNA spiked in. The cell subset or site label for this specimen denotes: FACS-sorted CD8+CD4-CCR7+CD45RA+ naive T cells. Receptors were obtained from a human donor in good health. Some libraries in this study had Jurkat cell RNA spiked in.

Worth noting for this clonotype: A much more abundant neighbour one base away suggests this may be a read error. V usage is TRBV20-1 and J usage is TRBJ2-7; 9 bases match TRBD2. The junction had 11 bases not matched to a gene; V was cut back by 5 bases and J by 3 bases. Germline loops: CDR1 DFQATT, CDR2 SNEGSKA (reference sequence). The CDR3 spans 15 residues. CDR3 DNA: TGCAGTGCTGCTGAGGCGGGGGGGGTTTTCTACGAGCAGTACTTC. Translation gives CSAAEAGGVFYEQYF.

In the case of this clonotype: A read error is possible here, since a much larger clone lies one base away. V gene TRBV4-3 combines with J gene TRBJ1-1, with D perhaps TRBD1 (5 bases). Germline CDR1 reads LGHNA; CDR2 reads YSLEER. The CDR3 has 15 residues. The V end was cut by 3 bases, the J end by 3 bases, with 14 bases between. CDR3 sequence: CASSHGRARDTEAFF. As DNA, the CDR3 is TGCGCCAGCAGCCATGGCAGGGCCCGCGACACTGAAGCTTTCTTT.

The chain recombines TRBV5-1 with TRBJ1-2; the match to TRBD1 covers 10 bases. Germline CDR1 reads SGHRS; CDR2 reads YFSETQ. The CDR3 spans 15 residues. V gave up 5 bases and J gave up 6 bases; unmatched junction bases: 10. DNA for the CDR3: TGCGCCAGCAGTGATAACCCGGGACAGGGGAATGGCTACACCTTC. As protein: CASSDNPGQGNGYTF.

This clonotype was detected only a few times. This chain joins TRBV14 and TRBJ2-7; the D is unclear. From germline, CDR1 is SGHDN and CDR2 FVKESK. V dropped 10 bases and J dropped 0 bases, with 16 bases sitting between them. The CDR3 is 14 residues long. The chain's CDR3 is CATYESQVSYEQYF. CDR3 bases: TGTGCCACCTATGAAAGTCAGGTCTCCTACGAGCAGTACTTC.

The sample holds many counts of this clonotype. The chain recombines TRBV7-9 with TRBJ1-2, with TRBD1 as a possible D gene (6 bases). Trimming took off 5 bases at V and 0 bases at J, with 13 bases between the two ends. The CDR3 is made up of 15 amino acids. Germline V gene sequence: CDR1 SEHNR, CDR2 FQNEAQ (reference sequence). CDR3 bases: TGTGCCAGCAGCCCTTCGACAGGAACTAACTATGGCTACACCTTC. This translates into CASSPSTGTNYGYTF.

This clonotype was seen a few times. The rearrangement uses TRBV4-1 and TRBJ2-5, with TRBD1 identical over 7 bases. Germline V CDR1 and CDR2: MGHRA, YSYEKL. Trimming removed 3 bases from V and 2 bases from J; junction bases left unmatched: 6. The CDR3 extends over 15 amino acids. In DNA, the CDR3 is TGCGCCAGCAGCCATCACCGGGACAGTCAAGAGACCCAGTACTTC. Its protein product is CASSHHRDSQETQYF.

Ten or more counts support this clonotype. The chain combines TRBV30 with TRBJ1-4; tentatively, D is TRBD1 (6 bases). Germline loops: CDR1 GTSNPN, CDR2 SVGIG (reference sequence). This CDR3 has 14 residues. Trimming cost V 2 bases and J 5 bases, with 12 bases left between them. The CDR3 reads CAWSSTGPNEKLFF. The DNA for the CDR3 is TGTGCCTGGAGTTCGACAGGTCCCAATGAAAAACTGTTTTTT.

This clonotype was detected a few times. The gene calls are TRBV5-6 and TRBJ1-3; unclear D gene. Trimming pared 4 bases from V and 3 bases from J, leaving 8 bases between. CDR1 is SGHDT, CDR2 YYEEEE, per germline. This CDR3 comprises 13 residues. The CDR3: CASSAGLGNTIYF. The CDR3 DNA reads TGTGCCAGCAGCGCTGGTCTTGGAAACACCATATATTTT.

This clonotype was seen repeatedly, ten times or more. The rearrangement joins TRBV30 to TRBJ1-3, with D maybe TRBD1 (5 bases). The germline CDR1 and CDR2 sequences are GTSNPN and SVGIG (reference sequence). This CDR3 comprises 13 residues. Between the trimmed V and J ends, which lost 8 bases and 1 base, there was a span of 12 bases. CDR3 amino acids: CAQDIASGNTIYF. The CDR3 nucleotides read TGTGCCCAGGACATCGCTTCTGGAAACACCATATATTTT.

The V gene is TRBV5-8, the J gene TRBJ1-1; no firm D call. V was shortened by 10 bases and J by 3 bases, with 13 bases between the two germline ends. CDR1 SGHTS and CDR2 YDEGEE come from the germline V gene. The CDR3 length is 12 residues. The CDR3 region has the DNA TGTGCCTGCCCCCCCGTGGACACTGAAGCTTTCTTT. Its protein is CACPPVDTEAFF.

This chain joins TRBV28 and TRBJ1-1, with unresolved D. The CDR3 is 15 residues long. The germline V gene has CDR1 MDHEN and CDR2 SYDVKM. V was shortened by 3 bases and J by 1 base, with 12 bases between the two germline ends. The DNA for the CDR3 is TGTGCCAGCAGTTTGGCTGAGGGCTCGAACACTGAAGCTTTCTTT. Translating gives CASSLAEGSNTEAFF.

This chain links TRBV13 with TRBJ2-2; D ambiguous. The CDR3 runs to 15 residues. The germline V gene encodes CDR1 PRHDT and CDR2 FYEKMQ (reference sequence). V shed 5 bases and J shed 1 base, with 11 bases lying between them. DNA for the CDR3: TGTGCCAGCAGCCCCGAATCAAGGAACACCGGGGAGCTGTTTTTT. Translating gives CASSPESRNTGELFF.

This clonotype was detected many times. The gene calls are TRBV28 and TRBJ2-7; 7 nucleotides match TRBD2. This CDR3 has 14 residues. Germline assignment: CDR1 MDHEN and CDR2 SYDVKM. The ends lost 3 bases at V and 4 bases at J; junction bases unmatched: 6. CDR3 in DNA: TGTGCCAGCAGTTTCCTAGCGGAAGTTTACGAGCAGTACTTC. Translation gives CASSFLAEVYEQYF.